This TCR beta chain was captured by sequencing in a study of HIV-infected patients and healthy controls. TCRdb redid the calling of the 5' RACE reads with MiXCR, one entry per CDR3 protein. Of 15,000 to 20,000 distinct CDR3 sequences in the sample, less than 20% were seen once. Only one count was recorded for this clonotype. The CDR3 spans 16 residues. The V and J ends lost 5 bases and 3 bases respectively, with 16 bases between them. From germline, CDR1 is SEHNR and CDR2 FQNEAQ (reference sequence). Sequenced sample: CD8+ T cells from blood. This TCR came from a human donor in good health. The chain carries TRBV7-9 and TRBJ2-2, with D possibly being TRBD1 (6 bases). Here the CDR3 DNA reads TGTGCCAGCAGCCCGCCGGGCAGGGGCGACACCGGGGAGCTGTTTTTT. As protein: CASSPPGRGDTGELFF.